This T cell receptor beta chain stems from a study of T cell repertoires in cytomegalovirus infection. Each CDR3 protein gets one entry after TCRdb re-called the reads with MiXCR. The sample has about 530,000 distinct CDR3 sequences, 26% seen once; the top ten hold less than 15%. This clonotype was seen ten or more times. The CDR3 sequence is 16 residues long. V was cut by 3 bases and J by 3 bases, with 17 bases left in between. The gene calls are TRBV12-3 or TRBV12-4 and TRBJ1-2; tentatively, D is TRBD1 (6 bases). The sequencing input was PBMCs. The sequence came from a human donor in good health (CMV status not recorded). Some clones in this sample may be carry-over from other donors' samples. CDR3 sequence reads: CASSLAQGPFHYGYTF. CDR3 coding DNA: TGTGCCAGCAGTTTGGCACAGGGACCCTTTCACTATGGCTACACCTTC.